This is a list of T cell receptor beta chains from one sample in a study of shared clonotypes between healthy human individuals. Profiling relied on immunoSEQ multiplex PCR, and the TCRdb table lists in-frame clones only, not all of them. The sample has about 2 million clones, approximately 95% seen once. The sequencing input was naive CD8+ T cells sorted from blood. These receptors were collected from a young man in good health. Both conserved end residues are part of each CDR3. Each record gives: V gene, J gene, D gene, clone size, CDR3 length, CDR3 DNA, CDR3 protein. D genes are given only for firm matches. The size entry is marked missing in some rows and otherwise reads once, few, many or a size class.

V gene: TRBV9
J gene: TRBJ1-1
D gene: TRBD1
clone size: .
CDR3 length: 13
CDR3 DNA: TGTGCCAGCAGCGGGGGACAGGGCCCTGAAGCTTTCTTT
CDR3 protein: CASSGGQGPEAFF

V gene: TRBV7-7
J gene: TRBJ2-2
D gene: TRBD2
clone size: once
CDR3 length: 15
CDR3 DNA: TGTGCTAGCAGCTCGAACGGGGGGGCCCCCGGGGAGCTGTTTTTT
CDR3 protein: CASSSNGGAPGELFF

V gene: TRBV10-2
J gene: TRBJ1-6
D gene: .
clone size: .
CDR3 length: 17
CDR3 DNA: TGCGCCAGCAGTGCGTTTGGTCAAACCTCCTATAATTCACCCCTCCACTTT
CDR3 protein: CASSAFGQTSYNSPLHF

V gene: TRBV4-2
J gene: TRBJ1-1
D gene: .
clone size: .
CDR3 length: 14
CDR3 DNA: TGTGCCAGCAGCCCCATCGGACCGGACACTGAAGCTTTCTTT
CDR3 protein: CASSPIGPDTEAFF

V gene: TRBV28
J gene: TRBJ1-3
D gene: .
clone size: .
CDR3 length: 15
CDR3 DNA: TGTGCCAGCAGTGGGGACTTGAGCTCTGGAAACACCATATATTTT
CDR3 protein: CASSGDLSSGNTIYF

V gene: TRBV11-2
J gene: TRBJ2-2
D gene: .
clone size: few
CDR3 length: 11
CDR3 DNA: TGTGCCAGCAGCTTGGCCGGGGAGCTGTTTTTT
CDR3 protein: CASSLAGELFF

V gene: TRBV27
J gene: TRBJ2-5
D gene: .
clone size: .
CDR3 length: 15
CDR3 DNA: TGTGCCAGCAGTTTATCGATGATGGGGGGAGAGACCCAGTACTTC
CDR3 protein: CASSLSMMGGETQYF

V gene: TRBV19
J gene: TRBJ2-7
D gene: .
clone size: .
CDR3 length: 13
CDR3 DNA: TGTGCCAGTAGCCTAGGGAGCTCCTACGAGCAGTACTTC
CDR3 protein: CASSLGSSYEQYF

V gene: TRBV10-3
J gene: TRBJ1-2
D gene: .
clone size: .
CDR3 length: 19
CDR3 DNA: TGTGCCACGTCTCAAGACCTAGACAGTTACCAAAGGGGCTCCTATGGCTACACCTTC
CDR3 protein: CATSQDLDSYQRGSYGYTF

V gene: TRBV7-9
J gene: TRBJ2-2
D gene: .
clone size: .
CDR3 length: 15
CDR3 DNA: TGTGCCAGCAGCGAAGGGGAGGTGGGAACCGGGGAGCTGTTTTTT
CDR3 protein: CASSEGEVGTGELFF

V gene: TRBV7-3
J gene: TRBJ2-1
D gene: TRBD2
clone size: .
CDR3 length: 14
CDR3 DNA: TGTGCCAGCAGCTCACTAGCGGATTACAATGAGCAGTTCTTC
CDR3 protein: CASSSLADYNEQFF

V gene: TRBV6-5
J gene: TRBJ2-5
D gene: .
clone size: .
CDR3 length: 15
CDR3 DNA: TGTGCCAGCAGCCTCGGTGGGGGCGCCCAAGAGACCCAGTACTTC
CDR3 protein: CASSLGGGAQETQYF

V gene: TRBV5-6
J gene: TRBJ2-5
D gene: .
clone size: .
CDR3 length: 16
CDR3 DNA: TGTGCCAGCAGCTGGGGGACGGCAGAGTCCCAAGAGACCCAGTACTTC
CDR3 protein: CASSWGTAESQETQYF

V gene: TRBV10-3
J gene: TRBJ2-2
D gene: .
clone size: once
CDR3 length: 15
CDR3 DNA: TGTGCCATCAGACCGTCTAGCAGAGACACCGGGGAGCTGTTTTTT
CDR3 protein: CAIRPSSRDTGELFF

V gene: TRBV6-6
J gene: TRBJ1-1
D gene: .
clone size: .
CDR3 length: 16
CDR3 DNA: TGTGCCAGCAGTTACTCCATTAGTAGGTTGAACACTGAAGCTTTCTTT
CDR3 protein: CASSYSISRLNTEAFF

V gene: TRBV5-1
J gene: TRBJ1-1
D gene: .
clone size: .
CDR3 length: 16
CDR3 DNA: TGCGCCAGCAGCTTGGCGAAGGCCTTGGGGAACACTGAAGCTTTCTTT
CDR3 protein: CASSLAKALGNTEAFF

V gene: TRBV27
J gene: TRBJ1-5
D gene: TRBD1
clone size: .
CDR3 length: 14
CDR3 DNA: TGTGCCAGCAGTATGACAGGGGGCGATCAGCCCCAGCATTTT
CDR3 protein: CASSMTGGDQPQHF

V gene: TRBV4-3
J gene: TRBJ2-2
D gene: .
clone size: .
CDR3 length: 13
CDR3 DNA: TGCGCCAGCAGCCACGCGAGCGGAGGGGAGCTGTTTTTT
CDR3 protein: CASSHASGGELFF

V gene: TRBV6-5
J gene: TRBJ2-3
D gene: .
clone size: .
CDR3 length: 13
CDR3 DNA: TGTGCCAGCAGTTTGCTGGGCACAGATACGCAGTATTTT
CDR3 protein: CASSLLGTDTQYF

V gene: TRBV28
J gene: TRBJ2-7
D gene: .
clone size: .
CDR3 length: 14
CDR3 DNA: TGTGCCAGCAGTTTAAGCAGAAACTCCTACGAGCAGTACTTC
CDR3 protein: CASSLSRNSYEQYF

V gene: TRBV7-2
J gene: TRBJ2-7
D gene: TRBD2
clone size: .
CDR3 length: 14
CDR3 DNA: TGTGCCAGCAGCCCCGGGACTAGCTCCTACGAGCAGTACTTC
CDR3 protein: CASSPGTSSYEQYF

V gene: TRBV7-9
J gene: TRBJ1-2
D gene: .
clone size: few
CDR3 length: 14
CDR3 DNA: TGTGCCAGCAGCTTAGCAGGGGTCATCTATGGCTACACCTTC
CDR3 protein: CASSLAGVIYGYTF

V gene: TRBV5-6
J gene: TRBJ1-1
D gene: .
clone size: .
CDR3 length: 15
CDR3 DNA: TGTGCCAGCAGCTTGTCCCTTTTACTAGGCACTGAAGCTTTCTTT
CDR3 protein: CASSLSLLLGTEAFF

V gene: TRBV2
J gene: TRBJ2-3
D gene: .
clone size: .
CDR3 length: 17
CDR3 DNA: TGTGCCAGCAGTGAACTGACAGGGCCGGGGGTTACGGATACGCAGTATTTT
CDR3 protein: CASSELTGPGVTDTQYF

V gene: TRBV4-1
J gene: TRBJ1-2
D gene: TRBD1
clone size: .
CDR3 length: 14
CDR3 DNA: TGCGCCAGCAGCCGGGGACAGGGGGCGGGTGGCTACACCTTC
CDR3 protein: CASSRGQGAGGYTF

V gene: TRBV29-1
J gene: TRBJ2-1
D gene: .
clone size: once
CDR3 length: 13
CDR3 DNA: TGCAGCGTTGAGTATAAACTAGCAGGTGAGCAGTTCTTC
CDR3 protein: CSVEYKLAGEQFF

V gene: TRBV7-9
J gene: TRBJ2-7
D gene: TRBD1
clone size: .
CDR3 length: 15
CDR3 DNA: TGTGCCAGCAGCCTGGTGGGGACAGGATTACACGAGCAGTACTTC
CDR3 protein: CASSLVGTGLHEQYF

V gene: TRBV7-9
J gene: TRBJ2-3
D gene: .
clone size: .
CDR3 length: 15
CDR3 DNA: TGTGCCAGCAGCTTAGCAGAGTCTTATACAGATACGCAGTATTTT
CDR3 protein: CASSLAESYTDTQYF

V gene: TRBV6-1
J gene: TRBJ1-1
D gene: .
clone size: .
CDR3 length: 12
CDR3 DNA: TGTGCCAGCAGTGAAGGTCATCTAGGCGCTTTCTTT
CDR3 protein: CASSEGHLGAFF

V gene: TRBV6-5
J gene: TRBJ1-3
D gene: TRBD1
clone size: .
CDR3 length: 14
CDR3 DNA: TGTGCCAGCAGTCAGGGGGCAGCTGGAAACACCATATATTTT
CDR3 protein: CASSQGAAGNTIYF

V gene: TRBV5-5
J gene: TRBJ2-7
D gene: TRBD1
clone size: .
CDR3 length: 16
CDR3 DNA: TGTGCCAGCAGCCCACGGACCGGGACAGCCTCCTACGAGCAGTACTTC
CDR3 protein: CASSPRTGTASYEQYF

V gene: TRBV30
J gene: TRBJ2-7
D gene: TRBD1
clone size: .
CDR3 length: 17
CDR3 DNA: TGTGCCTGGAGTGTGGTTTTTGGGACAGGGTTAGCCTACGAGCAGTACTTC
CDR3 protein: CAWSVVFGTGLAYEQYF

V gene: TRBV27
J gene: TRBJ2-7
D gene: .
clone size: .
CDR3 length: 17
CDR3 DNA: TGTGCCAGCAGTTTATCCGCGTCTGAGGGGGGTTACTACGAGCAGTACTTC
CDR3 protein: CASSLSASEGGYYEQYF

V gene: TRBV11-2
J gene: TRBJ2-7
D gene: .
clone size: .
CDR3 length: 15
CDR3 DNA: TGTGCCAGCAGCTTAGAAACAGCGACCTTCTACGAGCAGTACTTC
CDR3 protein: CASSLETATFYEQYF

V gene: TRBV11-2
J gene: TRBJ2-3
D gene: .
clone size: .
CDR3 length: 15
CDR3 DNA: TGTGCCAGCAGCCATCCTGCGGGGAACACAGATACGCAGTATTTT
CDR3 protein: CASSHPAGNTDTQYF

V gene: TRBV19
J gene: TRBJ2-1
D gene: .
clone size: .
CDR3 length: 15
CDR3 DNA: TGTGCCAGTAGTATAAGACCAATTGGTCCCATTGAGCAGTTCTTC
CDR3 protein: CASSIRPIGPIEQFF

V gene: TRBV29-1
J gene: TRBJ1-1
D gene: .
clone size: .
CDR3 length: 11
CDR3 DNA: TGCAGCGTTGATTGGGGGACTGAAGCTTTCTTT
CDR3 protein: CSVDWGTEAFF

V gene: TRBV19
J gene: TRBJ2-7
D gene: .
clone size: .
CDR3 length: 14
CDR3 DNA: TGTGCCAGTAGTATGGACAGATCCACCTACGAGCAGTACTTC
CDR3 protein: CASSMDRSTYEQYF

V gene: TRBV6-6
J gene: TRBJ1-2
D gene: TRBD1
clone size: .
CDR3 length: 16
CDR3 DNA: TGTGCCAGCAGTTCCCCCGGACAGGTTTTTATCTATGGCTACACCTTC
CDR3 protein: CASSSPGQVFIYGYTF

V gene: TRBV25-1
J gene: TRBJ2-5
D gene: .
clone size: .
CDR3 length: 10
CDR3 DNA: TGTGCCACCCATTTGGGAACCCAGTACTTC
CDR3 protein: CATHLGTQYF

V gene: TRBV13
J gene: TRBJ2-7
D gene: .
clone size: once
CDR3 length: 16
CDR3 DNA: TGTGCCAGCAGCTTGGGACCGGGACACAGCTCCTACGAGCAGTACTTC
CDR3 protein: CASSLGPGHSSYEQYF

V gene: TRBV29-1
J gene: TRBJ2-5
D gene: TRBD2
clone size: .
CDR3 length: 15
CDR3 DNA: TGCAGCGTTGGTGTTCAGGGACTACTACAAGAGACCCAGTACTTC
CDR3 protein: CSVGVQGLLQETQYF

V gene: TRBV6-6
J gene: TRBJ2-7
D gene: .
clone size: .
CDR3 length: 11
CDR3 DNA: TGTGCCAGCAGTTATTCCGACGAGCAGTACTTC
CDR3 protein: CASSYSDEQYF

V gene: TRBV13
J gene: TRBJ1-6
D gene: TRBD1
clone size: .
CDR3 length: 15
CDR3 DNA: TGTGCCAGCAGTCTTGGGACAGGGCTCAATTCACCCCTCCACTTT
CDR3 protein: CASSLGTGLNSPLHF

V gene: TRBV13
J gene: TRBJ2-7
D gene: TRBD1
clone size: .
CDR3 length: 13
CDR3 DNA: TGTGCCAGCAGCACCTCCGACAGGGACGAGCAGTACTTC
CDR3 protein: CASSTSDRDEQYF

V gene: TRBV21-1
J gene: TRBJ1-1
D gene: .
clone size: once
CDR3 length: 14
CDR3 DNA: TGTGCCAGCAGCAGAGCGGGGATCGGCACTGAAGCTTTCTTT
CDR3 protein: CASSRAGIGTEAFF

V gene: TRBV25-1
J gene: TRBJ2-7
D gene: TRBD2
clone size: .
CDR3 length: 15
CDR3 DNA: TGTGCCAGCAGCGAGGGGACTAGCGGGCCCTTGGAGCAGTACTTC
CDR3 protein: CASSEGTSGPLEQYF

V gene: TRBV29-1
J gene: TRBJ2-1
D gene: .
clone size: .
CDR3 length: 15
CDR3 DNA: TGCAGCGTTGAACCAAGAGGGGACTGGCTCCATGAGCAGTTCTTC
CDR3 protein: CSVEPRGDWLHEQFF

V gene: TRBV27
J gene: TRBJ2-3
D gene: .
clone size: .
CDR3 length: 13
CDR3 DNA: TGTGCCAGCAAGGGCAGGGTGGCAGATACGCAGTATTTT
CDR3 protein: CASKGRVADTQYF

V gene: TRBV4-1
J gene: TRBJ1-1
D gene: .
clone size: few
CDR3 length: 13
CDR3 DNA: TGCGCCAGCAGCCTGACAGGGAACACTGAAGCTTTCTTT
CDR3 protein: CASSLTGNTEAFF

V gene: TRBV27
J gene: TRBJ2-3
D gene: .
clone size: .
CDR3 length: 15
CDR3 DNA: TGTGCCAGCAGTGGCCTGAGGGGCCGGTCGGATACGCAGTATTTT
CDR3 protein: CASSGLRGRSDTQYF

V gene: TRBV6-6
J gene: TRBJ1-5
D gene: .
clone size: .
CDR3 length: 14
CDR3 DNA: TGTGCCAGCAGTTACTCTGAGGGGAGGAGGGTCCAGCATTTT
CDR3 protein: CASSYSEGRRVQHF

V gene: TRBV4-2
J gene: TRBJ1-2
D gene: .
clone size: .
CDR3 length: 15
CDR3 DNA: TGTGCCAGCAGCCAAGATGGTGGCCAAGGGTATGGCTACACCTTC
CDR3 protein: CASSQDGGQGYGYTF

V gene: TRBV27
J gene: TRBJ2-5
D gene: TRBD1
clone size: .
CDR3 length: 15
CDR3 DNA: TGTGCCAGCAGTCCCAGACAGGGCCTCCAAGAGACCCAGTACTTC
CDR3 protein: CASSPRQGLQETQYF

V gene: TRBV7-9
J gene: TRBJ1-1
D gene: .
clone size: .
CDR3 length: 15
CDR3 DNA: TGTGCCAGCAGCCTACGGGGGTCAATGAACACTGAAGCTTTCTTT
CDR3 protein: CASSLRGSMNTEAFF